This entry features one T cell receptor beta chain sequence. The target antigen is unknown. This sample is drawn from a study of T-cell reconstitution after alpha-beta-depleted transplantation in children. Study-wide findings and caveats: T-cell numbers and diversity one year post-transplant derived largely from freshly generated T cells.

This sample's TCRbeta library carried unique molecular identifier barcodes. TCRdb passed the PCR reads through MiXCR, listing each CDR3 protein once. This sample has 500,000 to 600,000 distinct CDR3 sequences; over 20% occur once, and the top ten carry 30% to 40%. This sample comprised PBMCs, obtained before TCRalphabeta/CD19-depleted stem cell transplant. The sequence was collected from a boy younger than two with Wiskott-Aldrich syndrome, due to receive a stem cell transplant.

CDR3 sequence reads: CASSRTRGPNYGYTF. In DNA form, the CDR3 reads TGTGCCAGCAGCCGAACCAGGGGCCCTAACTATGGCTACACCTTC. The chain uses TRBV5-5 and TRBJ1-2; a possible D gene is TRBD1 (6 bases). The CDR3 is 15 residues long. V dropped 4 bases and J dropped 0 bases, with 13 bases sitting between them. Germline V CDR1 and CDR2: SGHKS, YYEKEE (reference sequence).